This T cell receptor beta chain was captured in a study of TIL therapy for anti-PD-1-resistant metastatic lung cancer. The time point denotes: pre-treatment sample, taken before nivolumab and TIL therapy. Tumor tissue came from excised metastases, mostly pleural nodules or supraclavicular lymph nodes. Germline V gene data show CDR1 as LGHNT and CDR2 as FRNRAP. This CDR3 is 12 amino acids long. Trimming stripped 6 bases from V and 8 bases from J, with 8 bases between. Sequencing used immunoSEQ v3. Clones were sequenced by immunoSEQ multiplex PCR, and TCRdb holds only the in-frame ones, with some missing. The profile shows 95,000 or so clones, 65% of them singletons.

The V and J genes are TRBV12-5 and TRBJ2-6; D unclear. The TCR comes from a person aged 25 to 80 with non-small cell lung cancer. The sample in question was tumor tissue, obtained at baseline. The CDR3 bases are TGTGCTAGTGGATTAGATTCCAACGTCCTGACTTTC. It yields the protein CASGLDSNVLTF.